Below are 25 T cell receptor beta chains sequenced from a single sample in a study of cytomegalovirus exposure and HLA in healthy donors. The PCR used 60 Vbeta and 13 Jbeta primers. Clones were sequenced by immunoSEQ multiplex PCR, and TCRdb holds only the in-frame ones, with some missing. The sample shows tens of thousands of clones, over 60% of them seen only once. Input material: PBMCs. The receptor source for this set is a woman between 40 and 55 years old in good health and CMV-seropositive.

The genes are TRBV15 and TRBJ1-2; 7 bases align to TRBD1. Germline V gives CDR1 LNHNV, CDR2 YYDKDF (reference sequence). V lost 1 base, J lost 3 bases, and 5 bases stayed unmatched. The CDR3 contains 15 residues. CDR3 bases: TGTGCCACCAGCAGAGGACAGGGAGTCGACTATGGCTACACCTTC. This translates into CATSRGQGVDYGYTF.

This chain connects TRBV28 to TRBJ2-5; a possible D gene is TRBD1 (5 bases). V dropped 5 bases and J dropped 2 bases, with 12 bases sitting between them. Germline V CDR1 and CDR2: MDHEN, SYDVKM. This CDR3 is 14 amino acids long. DNA of the CDR3: TGTGCCAGCAGTACCCGACAGTCACAAGAGACCCAGTACTTC. As protein: CASSTRQSQETQYF.

The gene calls are TRBV7-9 and TRBJ2-7; D is unresolved. V lost 10 bases to trimming and J lost 0 bases, with 10 bases between them. CDR3 length: 12 residues. CDR1 and CDR2 (germline): SEHNR, FQNEAQ (reference sequence). CDR3 sequence: CAIETSSYEQYF. Here the CDR3 DNA reads TGTGCCATCGAAACAAGCTCCTACGAGCAGTACTTC.

The chain is built from TRBV29-1 and TRBJ2-5, with 10 bases aligning to TRBD1. The J call may be wrong; the DNA end is better matched by TRBJ2-7. Germline values: CDR1 SQVTM, CDR2 ANQGSEA. The CDR3 spans 16 residues. The CDR3: CSVPKKGQGFFGEQYF. The CDR3, as DNA: TGCAGCGTCCCCAAAAAGGGACAGGGGTTTTTCGGCGAGCAGTACTTC.

This chain connects TRBV5-5 to TRBJ2-3; perhaps TRBD2 as D (6 bases). V lost 0 bases and J 0 bases, leaving 11 bases between the germline ends. The CDR3 totals 16 residues. Germline lookup yields CDR1 SGHKS and CDR2 YYEKEE (reference sequence). The CDR3 sequence is CASSLVRETSTDTQYF. As DNA, the CDR3 is TGTGCCAGCAGCTTGGTACGGGAGACCAGCACAGATACGCAGTATTTT.

The chain employs TRBV7-2 and TRBJ1-2; 9 bases agree with TRBD1. V was clipped by 5 bases and J by 4 bases; unmatched bases: 5. Per the germline V gene, CDR1 is SGHTA and CDR2 is FQGNSA. The CDR3 extends over 14 amino acids. The CDR3 DNA reads as TGTGCCAGCAGCCAAGGGACAGGGCGCTATGGCTACACCTTC. Protein: CASSQGTGRYGYTF. The variable domain in full, with the rest retrieved from reference TRBV7-2 and TRBJ1-2, is GAGVSQSPSNKVTEKGKDVELRCDPISGHTALYWYRQSLGQGLEFLIYFQGNSAPDKSGLPSDRFSAERTGGSVSTLTIQRTQQEDSAVYLCASSQGTGRYGYTFGSGTRLTVV.

This clone was detected only once. CDR3 DNA: TGTGCCACCGAACTAGCCGGCACAGATACGCAGTATTTT. This sequence encodes CATELAGTDTQYF. The rearrangement links TRBV10-3 to TRBJ2-3, with a weak D call TRBD2 (6 bases). The CDR3 is 13 residues long. In germline, CDR1 is ENHRY, CDR2 SYGVKD. Trimming shortened V by 10 bases and J by 1 base, and 12 bases separated the two germline ends.

The V call is TRBV10-2, the J call TRBJ2-7, with TRBD1 matching 9 bases. The CDR3 is 14 residues long. In germline, CDR1 is WSHSY, CDR2 SAAADI. V lost 5 bases to trimming and J lost 5 bases; unmatched junction nucleotides: 7. CDR3 region: CASSTGTGIHEQYF. DNA for the CDR3: TGCGCCAGCAGTACCGGGACAGGGATCCACGAGCAGTACTTC.

The count of this clone is one. The chain joins TRBV29-1 to TRBJ1-2; no definite D call. The ends were cut back, 2 bases at V and 8 bases at J, with 12 bases in the middle. The CDR3 is 12 residues long. CDR1 and CDR2 from the germline V gene are SQVTM and ANQGSEA. Written as DNA, the CDR3 is TGCAGCGTTGAATTTTGGGGAGAAGGCTACACCTTC. It yields the protein CSVEFWGEGYTF.

The genes are TRBV5-1 and TRBJ2-5; D perhaps matches TRBD2 (6 bases). The CDR3 length is 15 residues. CDR1 is SGHRS and CDR2 is YFSETQ in the germline V gene. The ends were cut back, 1 base at V and 4 bases at J, with 14 bases in the middle. For the CDR3, the DNA is TGCGCCAGCAGCTTGATGGGGATAGCGGCAGAGACCCAGTACTTC. Its translation: CASSLMGIAAETQYF.

This clone was observed once. The chain combines TRBV18 with TRBJ2-7, with D maybe TRBD2 (6 bases). The germline V and J ends were trimmed by 2 bases and 0 bases, with 14 bases remaining between them. Germline V CDR1 and CDR2: KGHSH, LQKENI. The CDR3 extends over 16 amino acids. The CDR3, as DNA: TGTGCCAGCTCACCATTGGGAGGTTCCAGCTCCTACGAGCAGTACTTC. This translates into CASSPLGGSSSYEQYF.

This clone was found a few times. The genes are TRBV19 and TRBJ1-1, with a tentative D call TRBD1 (6 bases). CDR1 and CDR2 from the germline V gene are LNHDA and SQIVND (reference sequence). This CDR3 has 15 amino acids. V lost 4 bases, J lost 2 bases, and 14 bases lay in between. This CDR3 is CASSTRTERNTEAFF. The CDR3 nucleotides read TGTGCCAGTAGTACCCGGACAGAACGTAACACTGAAGCTTTCTTT.

This clone occurred a few times. The chain uses TRBV4-3 and TRBJ1-4; TRBD1 is a possible D gene (6 bases). This CDR3 contains 14 residues. The V gene's germline CDR1 is LGHNA and CDR2 YSLEER. The V end lost 7 bases, the J end lost 6 bases, and 15 bases lay between the germline ends. Here the CDR3 reads CASTLLGADEKLFF. CDR3 DNA: TGCGCCAGCACCCTGCTGGGGGCAGATGAAAAACTGTTTTTT.

V gene TRBV7-9 combines with J gene TRBJ1-2, with D possibly being TRBD1 (6 bases). V was trimmed by 1 base and J by 4 bases, leaving 7 bases between them. Germline CDR1 reads SEHNR; CDR2 reads FQNEAQ (reference sequence). This CDR3 contains 13 residues. DNA for the CDR3: TGTGCCAGCAGCTTAGGACAGGTCTATGGCTACACCTTC. It translates to CASSLGQVYGYTF. Complete variable domain (other parts from reference TRBV7-9 and TRBJ1-2): DTGVSQNPRHKITKRGQNVTFRCDPISEHNRLYWYRQTLGQGPEFLTYFQNEAQLEKSRLLSDRFSAERPKGSFSTLEIQRTEQGDSAMYLCASSLGQVYGYTFGSGTRLTVV.

The V and J genes are TRBV4-1 and TRBJ2-1; 9 bases agree with TRBD2. This CDR3 is 15 amino acids long. Per the germline V gene, CDR1 is MGHRA and CDR2 is YSYEKL. Germline trimming cut 2 bases from V and 8 bases from J; bases unmatched to any gene: 7. The CDR3 loop reads CASSQSRRGGDEQFF. The CDR3, as DNA: TGCGCCAGCAGCCAATCCCGGCGGGGGGGGGATGAGCAGTTCTTC.

The chain couples TRBV6-5 to TRBJ1-2; possibly TRBD1 for D (5 bases). This CDR3 region has 15 residues. Germline lookup yields CDR1 MNHEY and CDR2 SVGAGI. The V end was cut by 8 bases, the J end by 5 bases, with 21 bases between. The CDR3 bases are TGTGCCAGCCAGGGCGGGAGAGAGGGGAGTTATGGCTACACCTTC. Its translation is CASQGGREGSYGYTF.

The chain joins TRBV5-6 to TRBJ1-5, with D uncertain. In germline, CDR1 is SGHDT, CDR2 YYEEEE. V dropped 4 bases and J dropped 5 bases, with 13 bases sitting between them. CDR3 length equals 14 residues. The CDR3 sequence: CASSKRLYDQPQHF. The CDR3 nucleotides read TGTGCCAGCAGCAAAAGACTGTACGATCAGCCCCAGCATTTT.

The V gene is TRBV19, the J gene TRBJ2-2; TRBD1 aligns across 9 bases. V dropped 6 bases and J dropped 3; count of bases not matched to a gene: 5. The CDR3 totals 15 residues. CDR1 and CDR2 (germline): LNHDA, SQIVND (reference sequence). The CDR3 here is CASSFDRGYTGELFF. CDR3 nucleotides: TGTGCCAGTAGCTTCGACAGGGGGTACACCGGGGAGCTGTTTTTT.

This chain links TRBV28 with TRBJ1-2, with TRBD1 identical over 8 bases. CDR3 length equals 15 residues. J lost 3 bases, V lost 4 bases, and 7 bases had no gene match. Germline CDR1 reads MDHEN; CDR2 reads SYDVKM. CDR3 bases: TGTGCCAGCAGTTCCCAGATGACAGGGGACTATGGCTACACCTTC. Translation gives CASSSQMTGDYGYTF.

V gene TRBV10-3 combines with J gene TRBJ1-6; TRBD1 agrees at 9 bases. Germline CDR1 reads ENHRY; CDR2 reads SYGVKD. The CDR3 contains 13 residues. The CDR3 region has the DNA TGTCCCACAGGGGGCAGCTATAATTCACCCCTCCACTTT. This translates into CPTGGSYNSPLHF.

This chain connects TRBV7-9 to TRBJ1-2, with D possibly being TRBD1 (5 bases). Germline V gene sequence: CDR1 SEHNR, CDR2 FQNEAQ (reference sequence). The CDR3 is made up of 14 amino acids. V was pared by 2 bases and J by 3 bases, with 10 bases between. CDR3 in amino acids: CASSLSDRDYGYTF. The CDR3 bases are TGTGCCAGCAGCTTAAGCGACAGAGACTATGGCTACACCTTC.

V and J are TRBV9 and TRBJ1-1, with 7 bases lining up with TRBD1. The V and J ends lost 0 bases and 3 bases, in that order; junction bases with no gene match: 5. Germline CDR1 SGDLS, CDR2 YYNGEE. The CDR3 loop spans 15 amino acids. DNA of the CDR3: TGTGCCAGCAGCGTAGGACAGGGAGGTTACACTGAAGCTTTCTTT. Residues: CASSVGQGGYTEAFF.

V is TRBV19 and J is TRBJ1-1; perhaps TRBD1 as D (5 bases). The CDR3 has 13 residues. Germline CDR1 reads LNHDA; CDR2 reads SQIVND (reference sequence). V lost 4 bases to trimming and J lost 1 base, with 7 bases between them. The DNA of the CDR3 is TGTGCCAGTAGTAGGGGCCCGAACACTGAAGCTTTCTTT. It is translated as CASSRGPNTEAFF.

This clone has more than one count but fewer than ten. The chain is built from TRBV30 and TRBJ2-7; 12 bases fit TRBD2. Germline lookup yields CDR1 GTSNPN and CDR2 SVGIG (reference sequence). Losses at the gene ends were 1 base for V and 7 bases for J; bases not matched to a gene: 11. CDR3 size: 16 residues. The DNA of the CDR3 is TGTGCCTGGAGTGAGCGAGGGACTAGCGGGCGAAGTGAGCAGTACTTC. Translated: CAWSERGTSGRSEQYF.

V gene TRBV7-8 combines with J gene TRBJ2-1; maybe TRBD1 (5 bases). This CDR3 region has 11 residues. CDR1 and CDR2 (germline): SGHVS, FQNEAQ. V lost 5 bases to trimming and J lost 15 bases, with 14 bases between them. In DNA, the CDR3 is TGTGCCAGCAGCCTAGACAACCAGGGGTTCTTC. Its protein product is CASSLDNQGFF.